Given below is one T cell receptor beta chain in context. This entry is derived from a study of T cell changes during pregnancy in multiple sclerosis. Method: immunoSEQ multiplex PCR; TCRdb's copy keeps in-frame clones and lacks some. The table includes some 80,000 clones, 90% to 95% detected once. CDR1 and CDR2 from the germline V gene are SGHTA and FQGNSA. Losses at the gene ends were 6 bases for V and 2 bases for J; bases not matched to a gene: 3. The CDR3 covers 13 residues. The V and J genes are TRBV7-2 and TRBJ2-7; 8 bases are a match to TRBD1. Sequences were derived from peripheral blood, sampled in the second trimester of pregnancy. This clonotype was obtained from a female donor with multiple sclerosis, enrolled in a pregnancy study. The CDR3 DNA is TGTGCCAGCAGGGGACAGGTACCCTACGAGCAGTACTTC. Translation gives CASRGQVPYEQYF.